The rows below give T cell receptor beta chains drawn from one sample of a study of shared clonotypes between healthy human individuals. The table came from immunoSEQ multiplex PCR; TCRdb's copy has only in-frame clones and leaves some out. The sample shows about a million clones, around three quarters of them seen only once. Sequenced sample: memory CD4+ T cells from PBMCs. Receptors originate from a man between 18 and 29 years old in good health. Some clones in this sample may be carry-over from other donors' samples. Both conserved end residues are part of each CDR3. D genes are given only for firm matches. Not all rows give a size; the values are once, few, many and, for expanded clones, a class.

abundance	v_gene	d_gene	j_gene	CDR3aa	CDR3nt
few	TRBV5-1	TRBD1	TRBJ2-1	CASSSRLGQGGDEQFF	TGCGCCAGCAGCTCGCGCCTGGGACAGGGTGGCGATGAGCAGTTCTTC
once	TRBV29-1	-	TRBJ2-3	CSAPKGAGGGTDTQYF	TGCAGCGCGCCCAAGGGGGCGGGAGGTGGCACAGATACGCAGTATTTT
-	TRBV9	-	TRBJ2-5	CASSVMGYVAETQYF	TGTGCCAGCAGCGTGATGGGGTATGTGGCGGAGACCCAGTACTTC
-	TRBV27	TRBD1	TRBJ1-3	CASRRTGAAGNTIYF	TGTGCCAGCAGACGTACAGGGGCAGCTGGAAACACCATATATTTT
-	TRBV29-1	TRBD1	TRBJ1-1	CSVEAYRGYTEAFF	TGCAGCGTTGAAGCTTACAGGGGATACACTGAAGCTTTCTTT
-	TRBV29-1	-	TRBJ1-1	CSVRRSFSPTEAFF	TGCAGCGTCCGCCGATCGTTCTCGCCCACAGAAGCTTTCTTT
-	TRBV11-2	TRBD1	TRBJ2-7	CASSLAGGTGQYF	TGTGCCAGCAGCTTAGCGGGCGGGACAGGGCAGTACTTC
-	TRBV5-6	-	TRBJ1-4	CASSSRQVPEKLFF	TGTGCCAGCAGCTCAAGACAGGTTCCTGAAAAACTGTTTTTT
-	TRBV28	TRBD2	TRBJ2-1	CASSEYSGGNEQFF	TGTGCCAGCAGTGAGTATAGCGGGGGAAATGAGCAGTTCTTC
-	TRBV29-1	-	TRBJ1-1	CSARPRLGTEAFF	TGCAGCGCTCGCCCCCGGTTGGGCACTGAAGCTTTCTTT
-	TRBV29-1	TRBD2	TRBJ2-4	CSVASGSHGKNIQYF	TGCAGCGTTGCTAGCGGGAGTCATGGCAAAAACATTCAGTACTTC
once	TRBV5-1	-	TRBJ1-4	CASSLGSTSEKLFF	TGCGCCAGCAGCTTGGGTAGCACTTCAGAAAAACTGTTTTTT
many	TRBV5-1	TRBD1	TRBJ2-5	CASSLSGGKETQYF	TGCGCCAGCAGCTTATCAGGGGGCAAGGAGACCCAGTACTTC
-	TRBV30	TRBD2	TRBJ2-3	CAWSVFAGEGGTDTQYF	TGTGCCTGGAGTGTATTCGCGGGAGAAGGGGGCACAGATACGCAGTATTTT
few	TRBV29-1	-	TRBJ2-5	CSVDESGGETQYF	TGCAGCGTTGACGAGTCGGGGGGCGAGACCCAGTACTTC
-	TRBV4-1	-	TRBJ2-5	CASSPGAVPQETQYF	TGCGCCAGCAGCCCTGGGGCGGTCCCACAAGAGACCCAGTACTTC
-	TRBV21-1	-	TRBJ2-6	CASIYSGANVLTF	TGTGCCAGCATCTACTCTGGGGCCAACGTCCTGACTTTC
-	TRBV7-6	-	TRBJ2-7	CASSLAAHYEQYF	TGTGCCAGCAGCTTAGCGGCCCACTACGAGCAGTACTTC
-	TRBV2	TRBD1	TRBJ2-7	CASEEDGDRGGQQYF	TGTGCCAGCGAGGAGGACGGGGACAGGGGAGGACAGCAGTACTTC
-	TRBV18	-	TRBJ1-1	CASSVVGGDTEAFF	TGTGCCAGCTCGGTGGTCGGGGGGGACACTGAAGCTTTCTTT
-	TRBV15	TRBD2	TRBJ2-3	CATSSQLAGGKDTQYF	TGTGCCACCAGCAGCCAACTAGCGGGAGGGAAAGATACGCAGTATTTT
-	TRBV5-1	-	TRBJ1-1	CASSFNGLWGGTEAFF	TGCGCCAGCAGCTTTAATGGCCTTTGGGGAGGCACTGAAGCTTTCTTT
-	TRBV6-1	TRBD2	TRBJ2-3	CASSEGKTSGTDTQYF	TGTGCCAGCAGTGAAGGGAAGACTAGCGGGACAGATACGCAGTATTTT
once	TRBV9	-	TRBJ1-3	CASSVGRGEGNTIYF	TGTGCCAGCAGCGTTGGTAGAGGGGAGGGGAACACCATATATTTT
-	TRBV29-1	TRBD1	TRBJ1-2	CSVAPQGDEGYTF	TGCAGCGTTGCTCCGCAGGGGGATGAGGGCTACACCTTC
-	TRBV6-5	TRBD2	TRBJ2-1	CASTLAVGYNEQFF	TGTGCCAGCACCCTAGCGGTGGGGTACAATGAGCAGTTCTTC
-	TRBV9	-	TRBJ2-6	CASSLGSLFGAGANVLTF	TGTGCCAGCAGCCTTGGGTCATTATTCGGGGCTGGGGCCAACGTCCTGACTTTC
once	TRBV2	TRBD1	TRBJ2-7	CASSMSRTGGPEQYF	TGTGCCAGCAGTATGAGCCGGACAGGGGGCCCCGAGCAGTACTTC
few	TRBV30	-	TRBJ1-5	CAWSVGGNNQPQHF	TGTGCCTGGAGTGTCGGCGGGAACAATCAGCCCCAGCATTTT
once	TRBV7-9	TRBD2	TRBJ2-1	CASSLTARTSAEQFF	TGTGCCAGCAGCTTAACTGCTAGGACTAGTGCTGAGCAGTTCTTC
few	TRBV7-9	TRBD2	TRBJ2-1	CASSLQRTSAFNEQFF	TGTGCCAGCAGCTTACAGAGGACTAGCGCCTTCAATGAGCAGTTCTTC
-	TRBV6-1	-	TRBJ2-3	CASSGLEHVGTDTQYF	TGTGCCAGCAGTGGACTAGAACATGTTGGCACAGATACGCAGTATTTT
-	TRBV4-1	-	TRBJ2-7	CASGQERGATYEQYF	TGCGCCAGCGGCCAAGAACGGGGTGCAACCTACGAGCAGTACTTC
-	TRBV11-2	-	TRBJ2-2	CASSLTSGPRSTGELFF	TGTGCCAGCAGCTTAACGTCCGGCCCCCGAAGCACCGGGGAGCTGTTTTTT
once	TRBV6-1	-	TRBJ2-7	CASSEVFRTAYEQYF	TGTGCCAGCAGTGAAGTCTTCCGGACGGCCTACGAGCAGTACTTC
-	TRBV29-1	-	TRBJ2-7	CSAEKSGDEQYF	TGCAGCGCTGAAAAGTCGGGGGACGAGCAGTACTTC
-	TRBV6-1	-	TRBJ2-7	CASSELSHHEQYF	TGTGCCAGCAGTGAACTCAGTCACCACGAGCAGTACTTC
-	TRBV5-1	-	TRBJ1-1	CASSPRDPPTEAFF	TGCGCCAGCAGCCCCCGGGACCCACCCACTGAAGCTTTCTTT
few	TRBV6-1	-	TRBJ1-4	CASSEWGEKLFF	TGTGCCAGCAGTGAATGGGGTGAAAAACTGTTTTTT
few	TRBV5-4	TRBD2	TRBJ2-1	CASSRGGGNNEQFF	TGTGCCAGCAGCCGGGGGGGAGGAAACAATGAGCAGTTCTTC
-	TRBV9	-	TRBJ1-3	CASSVGAEYGGNTIYF	TGTGCCAGCAGCGTAGGGGCCGAGTATGGTGGAAACACCATATATTTT
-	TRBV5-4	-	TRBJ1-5	CASTTGGDSNQPQHF	TGTGCCAGCACCACCGGGGGGGATAGCAATCAGCCCCAGCATTTT
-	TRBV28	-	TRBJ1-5	CASSLFSPDQPQHF	TGTGCCAGCAGTTTGTTCAGCCCTGATCAGCCCCAGCATTTT
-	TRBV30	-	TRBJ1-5	CAWSVDGDQPQHF	TGTGCCTGGAGTGTAGACGGAGATCAGCCCCAGCATTTT
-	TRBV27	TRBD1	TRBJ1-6	CASSLTGSYNSPLHF	TGTGCCAGCAGTTTGACAGGGTCCTATAATTCACCCCTCCACTTT
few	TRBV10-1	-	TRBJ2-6	CASSEGGAGANVLTF	TGCGCCAGCAGTGAAGGAGGCGCTGGGGCCAACGTCCTGACTTTC
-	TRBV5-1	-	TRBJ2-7	CASSRLPDVAYEQYF	TGCGCCAGCAGTCGTCTGCCGGACGTTGCCTACGAGCAGTACTTC
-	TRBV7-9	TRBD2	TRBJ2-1	CASSLTRASGDNEQFF	TGTGCCAGCAGCTTAACGAGAGCTAGCGGGGACAATGAGCAGTTCTTC
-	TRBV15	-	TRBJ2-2	CATSRDGRSTGELFF	TGTGCCACCAGCAGAGATGGGAGGAGCACCGGGGAGCTGTTTTTT
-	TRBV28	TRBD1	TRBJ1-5	CASSPPGQGVRDQPQHF	TGTGCCAGCAGTCCCCCGGGACAGGGGGTTAGGGATCAGCCCCAGCATTTT
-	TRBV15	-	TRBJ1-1	CATSTHNSVNTEAFF	TGTGCCACCAGCACCCACAATAGCGTAAACACTGAAGCTTTCTTT
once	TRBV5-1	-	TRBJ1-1	CASSLYGQGKATEAFF	TGCGCCAGCAGCTTGTACGGTCAGGGAAAGGCCACTGAAGCTTTCTTT
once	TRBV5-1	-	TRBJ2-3	CASSFSRPGTDTQYF	TGCGCCAGCAGCTTCTCCCGGCCCGGCACAGATACGCAGTATTTT
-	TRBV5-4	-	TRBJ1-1	CASSSQLADTEAFF	TGTGCCAGCAGCTCACAACTGGCGGACACTGAAGCTTTCTTT
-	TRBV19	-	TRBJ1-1	CASSIWGGSTEAFF	TGTGCCAGTAGTATCTGGGGGGGGAGCACTGAAGCTTTCTTT